This T cell receptor beta chain was recovered during a study of control samples from healthy donors and cancer patients. The germline gives CDR1 SGHTA, CDR2 FQGNSA. V was pared by 6 bases and J by 1 base, with 9 bases of the junction left unmatched. The CDR3 totals 16 residues. The protocol was immunoSEQ multiplex PCR, while the TCRdb copy is restricted to in-frame clones and leaves out a portion. This repertoire shows around 110,000 clones, approximately 90% found once; its top ten account for approximately 2.2%. This receptor was taken from a woman between 70 and 85 years old in good health. Sequenced: blood. V and J are TRBV7-2 and TRBJ1-5, with TRBD1 matching over 7 bases. CDR3 bases: TGTGCCAGCAGAGAACAAGGGACAGACAGCAATCAGCCCCAGCATTTT. Encoded protein: CASREQGTDSNQPQHF.